This T cell receptor (beta chain) stems from a study of CD8+ T cells in alopecia areata. Overall study context: Treated patients received oral tofacitinib, 5 to 10 mg twice daily.

The CDR3 length is 14 residues. Germline CDR1 is SGHDT and CDR2 is YYEEEE. Treatment: oral pan-JAK inhibitor, 5-10 mg twice daily. Study-level findings and limits: As there was one nonresponder, how baseline CD8+ expansion relates to response remains uncertain.

With regard to this clone: Its antigen is still unknown. The junction differs from germline at one of its ends, possibly a read error.

TCR sequencing used cDNA made by reverse transcription of extracted RNA. Measured with immunoSEQ multiplex PCR; TCRdb has only the in-frame clones, and not every one. The table records 200,000 or so clones, 35% to 40% of them present only once. This clonotype originated in a human donor with alopecia areata. Material: CD4+ T cells sorted from blood, obtained between weeks 30 and 35, from a patient treated with tofacitinib. The rearrangement joins TRBV5-6 to TRBJ2-3; TRBD1 aligns across 8 bases. CDR3 nucleotides: TGCGCCAGCAGCCAGGACAGGGTCACAGATACGCAGTATTTT. Protein: CASSQDRVTDTQYF.